This T cell receptor (beta chain) was found in a study of response to subunit inactivated influenza vaccine. MiXCR, run by TCRdb on the RT-PCR reads, gives a single entry per CDR3 protein. The sample shows some 500,000 distinct CDR3 sequences, 10% to 15% of them seen only once. Trimming stripped 3 bases from V and 7 bases from J, with 15 bases between. The CDR3 has 15 residues. Germline CDR1 and CDR2: SNHLY and FYNNEI. Comment on this clonotype: As yet, its antigen is unknown.

Study-wide results and limits: Researchers suggested that each seasonal influenza vaccination recruits few new T cells.

The sequence was obtained from a man aged 50-60 years who received an inactivated influenza vaccine. V is TRBV2 and J is TRBJ2-2; unclear D gene. The material sequenced was PBMCs from blood, taken 45 days after vaccination. The CDR3 sequence: CASSEVGWIDGELFF. CDR3 DNA: TGTGCCAGCAGTGAGGTGGGGTGGATCGACGGGGAGCTGTTTTTT.